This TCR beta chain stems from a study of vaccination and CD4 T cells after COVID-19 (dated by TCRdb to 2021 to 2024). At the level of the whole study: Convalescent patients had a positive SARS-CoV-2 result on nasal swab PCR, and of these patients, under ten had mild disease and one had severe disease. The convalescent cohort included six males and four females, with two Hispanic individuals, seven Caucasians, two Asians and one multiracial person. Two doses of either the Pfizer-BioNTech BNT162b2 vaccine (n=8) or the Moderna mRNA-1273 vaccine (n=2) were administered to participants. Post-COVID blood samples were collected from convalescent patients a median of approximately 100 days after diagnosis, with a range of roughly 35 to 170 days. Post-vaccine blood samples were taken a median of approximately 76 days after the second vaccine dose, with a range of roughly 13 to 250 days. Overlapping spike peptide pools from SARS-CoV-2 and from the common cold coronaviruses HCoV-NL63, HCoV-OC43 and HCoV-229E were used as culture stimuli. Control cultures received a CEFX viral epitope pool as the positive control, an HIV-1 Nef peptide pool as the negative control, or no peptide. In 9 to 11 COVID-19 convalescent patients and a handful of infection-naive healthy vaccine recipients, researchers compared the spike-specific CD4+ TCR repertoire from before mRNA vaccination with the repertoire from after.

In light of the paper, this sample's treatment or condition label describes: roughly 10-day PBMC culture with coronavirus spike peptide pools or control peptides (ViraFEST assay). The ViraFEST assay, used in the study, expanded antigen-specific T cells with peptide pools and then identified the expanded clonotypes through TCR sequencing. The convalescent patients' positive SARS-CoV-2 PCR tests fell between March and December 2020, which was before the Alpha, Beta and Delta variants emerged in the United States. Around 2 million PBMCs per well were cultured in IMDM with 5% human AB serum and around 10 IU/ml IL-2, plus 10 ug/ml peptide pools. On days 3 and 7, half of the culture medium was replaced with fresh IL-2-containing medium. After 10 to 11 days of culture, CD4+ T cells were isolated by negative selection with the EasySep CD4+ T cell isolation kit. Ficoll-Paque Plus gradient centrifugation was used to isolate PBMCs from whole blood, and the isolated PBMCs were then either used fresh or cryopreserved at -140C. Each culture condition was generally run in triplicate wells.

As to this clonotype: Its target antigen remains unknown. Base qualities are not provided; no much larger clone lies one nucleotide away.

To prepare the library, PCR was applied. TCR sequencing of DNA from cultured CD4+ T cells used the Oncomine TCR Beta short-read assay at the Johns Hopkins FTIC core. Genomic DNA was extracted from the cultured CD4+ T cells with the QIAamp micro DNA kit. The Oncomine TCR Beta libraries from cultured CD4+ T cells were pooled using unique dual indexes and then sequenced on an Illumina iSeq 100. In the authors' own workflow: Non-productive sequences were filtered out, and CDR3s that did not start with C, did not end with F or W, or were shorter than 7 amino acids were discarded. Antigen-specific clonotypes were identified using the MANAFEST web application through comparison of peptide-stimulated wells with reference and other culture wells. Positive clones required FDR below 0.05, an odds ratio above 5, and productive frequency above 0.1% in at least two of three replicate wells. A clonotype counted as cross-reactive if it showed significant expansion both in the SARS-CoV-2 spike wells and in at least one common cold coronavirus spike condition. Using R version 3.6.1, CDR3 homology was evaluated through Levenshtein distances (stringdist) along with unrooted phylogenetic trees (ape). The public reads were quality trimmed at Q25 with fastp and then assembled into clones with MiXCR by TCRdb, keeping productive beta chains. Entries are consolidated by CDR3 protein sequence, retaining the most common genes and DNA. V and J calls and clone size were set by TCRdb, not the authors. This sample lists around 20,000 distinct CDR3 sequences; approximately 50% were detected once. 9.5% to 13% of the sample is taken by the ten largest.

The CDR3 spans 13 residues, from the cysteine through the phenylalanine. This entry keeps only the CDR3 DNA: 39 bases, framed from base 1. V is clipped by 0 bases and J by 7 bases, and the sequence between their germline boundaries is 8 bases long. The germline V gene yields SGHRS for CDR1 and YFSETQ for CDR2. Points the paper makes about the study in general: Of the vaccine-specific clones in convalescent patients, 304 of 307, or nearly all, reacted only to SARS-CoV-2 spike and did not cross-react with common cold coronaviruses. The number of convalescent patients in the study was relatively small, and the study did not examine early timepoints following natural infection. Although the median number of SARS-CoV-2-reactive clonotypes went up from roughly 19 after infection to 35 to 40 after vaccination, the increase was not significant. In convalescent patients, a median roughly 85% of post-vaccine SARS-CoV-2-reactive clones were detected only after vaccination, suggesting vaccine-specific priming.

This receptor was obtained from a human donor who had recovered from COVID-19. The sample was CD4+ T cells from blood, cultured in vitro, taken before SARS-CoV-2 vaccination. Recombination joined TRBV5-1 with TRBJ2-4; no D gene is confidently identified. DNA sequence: TGCGCCAGCAGCTTGGAAGGAGTGAACATTCAGTACTTC. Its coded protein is CASSLEGVNIQYF.